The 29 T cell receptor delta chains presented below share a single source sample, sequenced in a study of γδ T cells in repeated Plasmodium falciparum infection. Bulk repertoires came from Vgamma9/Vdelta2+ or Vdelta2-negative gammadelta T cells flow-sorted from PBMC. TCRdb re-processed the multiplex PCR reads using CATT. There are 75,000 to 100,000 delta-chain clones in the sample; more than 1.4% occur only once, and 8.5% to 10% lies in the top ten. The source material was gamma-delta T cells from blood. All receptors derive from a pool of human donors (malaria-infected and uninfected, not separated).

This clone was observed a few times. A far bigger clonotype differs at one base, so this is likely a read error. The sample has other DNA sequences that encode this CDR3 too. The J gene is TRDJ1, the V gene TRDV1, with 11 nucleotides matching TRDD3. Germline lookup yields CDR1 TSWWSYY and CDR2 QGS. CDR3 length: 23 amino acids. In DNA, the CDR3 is TGTGCTCTCGGGGAACCTCCCTTCCCAAGACTAGATTGGGGGATACGCGACACCGATAAACTCATCTTT. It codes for CALGEPPFPRLDWGIRDTDKLIF.

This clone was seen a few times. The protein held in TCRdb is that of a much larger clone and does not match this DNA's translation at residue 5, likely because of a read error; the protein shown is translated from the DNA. The CDR3 coding sequence is TGTGCTCTTGGGGGCGCGTTTGCCGTCGCTGGGGGACCCCTTTTGACAGCACAACTCTTCTTT. Protein product: CALGGAFAVAGGPLLTAQLFF. The gene calls are TRDV1 and TRDJ2; 8 bases map to TRDD3. TCRdb leaves out the J gene; it was filled in here by matching the DNA to germline. V lost 4 bases, J lost 1 base, and 20 bases stayed unmatched. Per the germline V gene, CDR1 is TSWWSYY and CDR2 is QGS. This CDR3 is built from 21 residues.

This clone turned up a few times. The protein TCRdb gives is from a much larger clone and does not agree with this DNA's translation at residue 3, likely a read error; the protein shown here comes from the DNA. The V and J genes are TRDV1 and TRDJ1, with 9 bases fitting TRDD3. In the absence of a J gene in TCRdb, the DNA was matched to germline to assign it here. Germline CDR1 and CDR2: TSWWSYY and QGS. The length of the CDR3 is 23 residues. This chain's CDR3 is CAPGELISLPYNWGKRGVDKLIF. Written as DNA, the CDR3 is TGTGCTCCTGGGGAACTAATATCCCTACCTTATAACTGGGGGAAAAGGGGTGTTGATAAACTCATCTTT.

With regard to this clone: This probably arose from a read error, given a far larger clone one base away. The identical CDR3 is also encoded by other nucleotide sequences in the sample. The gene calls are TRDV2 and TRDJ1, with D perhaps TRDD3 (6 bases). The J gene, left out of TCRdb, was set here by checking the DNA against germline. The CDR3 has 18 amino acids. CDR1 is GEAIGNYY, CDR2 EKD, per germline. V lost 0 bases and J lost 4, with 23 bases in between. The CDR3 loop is CACDTVGPGDRRDDKLIF. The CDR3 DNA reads TGTGCCTGTGACACCGTAGGCCCGGGGGACAGGAGGGACGATAAACTCATCTTT.

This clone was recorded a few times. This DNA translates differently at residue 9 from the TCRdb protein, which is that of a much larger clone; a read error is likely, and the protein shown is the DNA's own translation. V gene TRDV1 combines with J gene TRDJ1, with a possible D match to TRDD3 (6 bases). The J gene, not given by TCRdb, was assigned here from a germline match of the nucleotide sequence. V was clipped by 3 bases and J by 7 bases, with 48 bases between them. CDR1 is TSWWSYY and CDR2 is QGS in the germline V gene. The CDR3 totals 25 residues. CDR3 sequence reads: CALGDIATPYGGVGIDPFGGPKLIF. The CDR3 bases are TGTGCTCTTGGGGACATAGCTACTCCCTACGGTGGTGTTGGGATAGACCCCTTTGGTGGTCCTAAACTCATCTTT.

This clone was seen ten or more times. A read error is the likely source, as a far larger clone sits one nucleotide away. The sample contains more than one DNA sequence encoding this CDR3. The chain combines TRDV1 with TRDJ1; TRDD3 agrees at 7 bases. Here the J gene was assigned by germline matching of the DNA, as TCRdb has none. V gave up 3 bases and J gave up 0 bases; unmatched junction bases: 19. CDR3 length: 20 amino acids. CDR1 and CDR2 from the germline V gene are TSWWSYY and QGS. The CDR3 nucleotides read TGTGCTCTTGGGGAGCTAAAGTCGGACTGGGGCCTTTTTTACACCGATAAACTCATCTTT. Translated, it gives CALGELKSDWGLFYTDKLIF.

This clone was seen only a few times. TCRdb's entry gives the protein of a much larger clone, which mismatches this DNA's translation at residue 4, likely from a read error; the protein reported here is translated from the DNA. The CDR3 spells CACDSLGDPTDKLIF. The CDR3 DNA reads as TGTGCCTGCGATTCCCTGGGGGATCCCACCGATAAACTCATCTTT. The V and J genes are TRDV2 and TRDJ1, with 9 bases lining up with TRDD3. As TCRdb names no J gene, one was assigned here on the basis of a DNA match to germline. CDR1 and CDR2 (germline): GEAIGNYY, EKD. CDR3 size: 15 residues. The junction had 9 bases not matched to a gene; V was cut back by 7 bases and J by 1 base.

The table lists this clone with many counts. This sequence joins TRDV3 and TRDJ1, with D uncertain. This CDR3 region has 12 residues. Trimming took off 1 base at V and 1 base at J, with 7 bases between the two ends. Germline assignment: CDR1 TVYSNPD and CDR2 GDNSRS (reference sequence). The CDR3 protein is CAFTSLTDKLIF. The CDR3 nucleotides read TGTGCCTTTACGTCCCTCACCGATAAACTCATCTTT. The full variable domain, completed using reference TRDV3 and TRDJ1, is CDKVTQSSPDQTVASGSEVVLLCTYDTVYSNPDLFWYRIRPDYSFQFVFYGDNSRSEGADFTQGRFSVKHILTQKAFHLVISPVRTEDSATYYCAFTSLTDKLIFGKGTRVTVEP.

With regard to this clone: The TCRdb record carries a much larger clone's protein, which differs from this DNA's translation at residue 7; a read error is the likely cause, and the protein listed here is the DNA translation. The DNA of the CDR3 is TGTGCTCTTGGGGAACTCCTCTACGTAATGGGGTTGTTCACCGATAAACTCATCTTT. Its protein product is CALGELLYVMGLFTDKLIF. This chain links TRDV1 with TRDJ1; D is perhaps TRDD3 (5 bases). TCRdb does not report a J gene; here it was assigned by matching the DNA to germline references. Per the germline V gene, CDR1 is TSWWSYY and CDR2 is QGS. Trimming took 0 bases from V and 1 from J, leaving 21 bases between them. The CDR3 has 19 amino acids.

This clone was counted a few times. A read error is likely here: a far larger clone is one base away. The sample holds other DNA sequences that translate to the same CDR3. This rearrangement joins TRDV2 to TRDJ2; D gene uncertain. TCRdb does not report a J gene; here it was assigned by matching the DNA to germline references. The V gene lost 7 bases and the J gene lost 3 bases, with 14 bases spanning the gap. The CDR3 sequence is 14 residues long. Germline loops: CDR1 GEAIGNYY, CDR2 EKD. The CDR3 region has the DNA TGTGCCTGCGCCCCCGTTAACCTGACAGCACAACTCTTCTTT. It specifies CACAPVNLTAQLFF.

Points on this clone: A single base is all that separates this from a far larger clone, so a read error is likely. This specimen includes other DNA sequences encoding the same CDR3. The CDR3, as DNA: TGTGCCTTTGATACTGGGGGGAGTATCTCCCGTATCGATAAACTCATCTTC. Protein: CAFDTGGSISRIDKLIF. The V segment is TRDV3, and no J call was made; whether TRDD3, the table's D call, matches the DNA was not checked. The CDR3 runs 17 residues. Germline V lookup: CDR1 TVYSNPD, CDR2 GDNSRS (reference sequence).

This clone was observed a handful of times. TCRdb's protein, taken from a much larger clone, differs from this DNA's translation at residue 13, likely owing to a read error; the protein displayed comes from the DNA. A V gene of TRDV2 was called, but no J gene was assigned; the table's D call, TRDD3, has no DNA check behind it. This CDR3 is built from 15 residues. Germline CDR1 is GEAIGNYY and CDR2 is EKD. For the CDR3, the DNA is TGTGCCTGTGACACCGGAGGATACGACACCCGACAGACGTTTTTC. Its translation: CACDTGGYDTRQTFF.

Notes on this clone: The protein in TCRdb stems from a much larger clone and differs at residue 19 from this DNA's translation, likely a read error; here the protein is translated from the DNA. Here the CDR3 DNA reads TGTGCCTGTGACACCCTACTGGGGGATACCCACCGCTCCTGGGACACCCGACAGGTGTTTTTC. It yields the protein CACDTLLGDTHRSWDTRQVFF. There is no J gene call, but TRDV2 is given as the V gene; the table's D call, TRDD3, has no DNA check behind it. CDR3 size: 21 residues. Germline V gives CDR1 GEAIGNYY, CDR2 EKD.

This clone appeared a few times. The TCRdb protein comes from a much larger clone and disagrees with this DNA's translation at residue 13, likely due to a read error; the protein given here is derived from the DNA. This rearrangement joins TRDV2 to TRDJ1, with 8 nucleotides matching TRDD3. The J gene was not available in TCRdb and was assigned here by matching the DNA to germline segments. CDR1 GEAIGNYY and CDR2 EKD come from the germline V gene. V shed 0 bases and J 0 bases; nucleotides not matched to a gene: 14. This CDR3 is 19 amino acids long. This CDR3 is CACDTGGLTGGLDTDKLIF. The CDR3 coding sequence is TGTGCCTGTGACACCGGGGGGCTGACTGGGGGTCTAGACACCGATAAACTCATCTTT.

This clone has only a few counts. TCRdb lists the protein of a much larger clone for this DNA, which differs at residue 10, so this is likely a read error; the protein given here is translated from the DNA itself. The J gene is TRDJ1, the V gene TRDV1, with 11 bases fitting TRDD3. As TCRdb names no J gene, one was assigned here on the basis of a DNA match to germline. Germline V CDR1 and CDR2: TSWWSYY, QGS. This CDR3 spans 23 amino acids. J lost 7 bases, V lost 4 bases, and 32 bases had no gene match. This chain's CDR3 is CALGAFFLRAMGDTPGVDGKLIF. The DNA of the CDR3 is TGTGCTCTTGGGGCTTTCTTCCTACGTGCCATGGGGGATACGCCAGGGGTTGATGGTAAACTCATCTTT.

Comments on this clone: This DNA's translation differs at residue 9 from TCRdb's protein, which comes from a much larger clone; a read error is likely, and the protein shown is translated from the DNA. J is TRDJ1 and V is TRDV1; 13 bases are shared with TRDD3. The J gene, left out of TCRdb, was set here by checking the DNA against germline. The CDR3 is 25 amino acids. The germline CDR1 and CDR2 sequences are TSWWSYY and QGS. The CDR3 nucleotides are TGTGCCCTTGGGGAACTACAGTCTCCCTACACAAAAACTGGGGGATACGCGTCCTCCCCCGATAAACTCATCTTT. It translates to CALGELQSPYTKTGGYASSPDKLIF.

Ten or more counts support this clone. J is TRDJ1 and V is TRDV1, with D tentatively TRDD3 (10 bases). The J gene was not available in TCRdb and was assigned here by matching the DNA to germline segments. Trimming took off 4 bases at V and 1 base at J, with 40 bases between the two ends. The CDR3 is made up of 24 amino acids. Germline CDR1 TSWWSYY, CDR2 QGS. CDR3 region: CALGGLPTTLPGGYEETFTDKLIF. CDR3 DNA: TGTGCTCTTGGGGGCCTTCCTACTACCCTACCCGGGGGATACGAAGAAACTTTCACCGATAAACTCATCTTT.

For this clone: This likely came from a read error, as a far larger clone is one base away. The CDR3 region is CALGTDLLGDTIIF. CDR3 nucleotide sequence: TGTGCCCTTGGGACCGACTTACTGGGGGATACAATCATCTTT. The J segment was not called; the V segment is TRDV1; no DNA check was done on the table's D call, TRDD3. There are 14 residues in the CDR3. Germline-derived CDR1 and CDR2 are TSWWSYY and QGS.

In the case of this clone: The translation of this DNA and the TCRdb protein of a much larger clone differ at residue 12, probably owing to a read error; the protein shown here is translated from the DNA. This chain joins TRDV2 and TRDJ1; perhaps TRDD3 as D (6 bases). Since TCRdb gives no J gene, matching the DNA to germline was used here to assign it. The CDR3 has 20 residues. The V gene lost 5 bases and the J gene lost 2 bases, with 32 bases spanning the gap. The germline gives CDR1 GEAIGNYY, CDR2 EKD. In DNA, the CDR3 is TGTGCCTGTGCGTCTCGGTGGACACCTCTGGGGATGGGACCGACCGATAAACTCATCTTT. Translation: CACASRWTPLGMGPTDKLIF.

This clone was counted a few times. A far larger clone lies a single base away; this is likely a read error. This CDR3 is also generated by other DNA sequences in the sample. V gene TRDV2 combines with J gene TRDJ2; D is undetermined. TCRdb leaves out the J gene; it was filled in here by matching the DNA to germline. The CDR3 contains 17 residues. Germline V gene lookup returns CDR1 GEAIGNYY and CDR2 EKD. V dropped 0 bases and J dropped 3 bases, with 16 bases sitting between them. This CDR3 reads CACDTVLGTNLTAQLFF. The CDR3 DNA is TGTGCCTGTGACACCGTACTAGGAACGAACCTGACAGCACAACTCTTCTTT.

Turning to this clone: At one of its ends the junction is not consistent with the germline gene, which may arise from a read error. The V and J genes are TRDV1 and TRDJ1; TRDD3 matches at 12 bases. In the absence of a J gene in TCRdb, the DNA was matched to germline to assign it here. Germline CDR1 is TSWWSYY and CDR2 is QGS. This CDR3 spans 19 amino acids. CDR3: CALGEITYWGIHSSDKLIF. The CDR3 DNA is TGTGCCCTTGGGGAAATCACGTACTGGGGGATACATAGTTCCGATAAACTCATCTTT.

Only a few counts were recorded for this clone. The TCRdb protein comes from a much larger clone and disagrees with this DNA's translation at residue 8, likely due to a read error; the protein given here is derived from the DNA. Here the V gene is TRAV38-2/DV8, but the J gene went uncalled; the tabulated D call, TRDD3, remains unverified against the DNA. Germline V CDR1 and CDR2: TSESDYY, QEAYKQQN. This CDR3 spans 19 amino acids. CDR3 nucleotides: TGTGCTTATAGGAGTGGCGATGGAACGGGTTCCTACGTGGGAAAGGGGCTCATCTTT. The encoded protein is CAYRSGDGTGSYVGKGLIF.

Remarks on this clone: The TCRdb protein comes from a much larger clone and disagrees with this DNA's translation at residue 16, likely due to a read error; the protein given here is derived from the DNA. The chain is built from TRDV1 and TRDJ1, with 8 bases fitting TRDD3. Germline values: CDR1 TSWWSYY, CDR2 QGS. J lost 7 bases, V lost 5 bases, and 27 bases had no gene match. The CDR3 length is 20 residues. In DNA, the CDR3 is TGTGCTCTTGGGAAGCCGGCGGTTGCCATACTGGGGGGAACGGGCTGTAAACTCATCTTT. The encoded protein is CALGKPAVAILGGTGCKLIF.

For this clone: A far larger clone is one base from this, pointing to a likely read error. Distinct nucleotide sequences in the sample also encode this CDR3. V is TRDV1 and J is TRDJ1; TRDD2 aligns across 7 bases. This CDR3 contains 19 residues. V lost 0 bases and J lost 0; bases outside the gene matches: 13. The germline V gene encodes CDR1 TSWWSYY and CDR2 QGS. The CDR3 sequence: CALGELPAFLSPYTDKLIF. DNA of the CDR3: TGTGCTCTTGGGGAACTTCCGGCCTTCCTTTCTCCATACACCGATAAACTCATCTTT.

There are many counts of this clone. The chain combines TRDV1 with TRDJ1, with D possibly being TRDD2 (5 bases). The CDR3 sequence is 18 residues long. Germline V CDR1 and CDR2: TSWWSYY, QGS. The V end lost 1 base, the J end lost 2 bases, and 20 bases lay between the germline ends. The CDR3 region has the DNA TGTGCTCTTGGGGAACCCGCTTCCCAAAGCCCCGGGACCGATAAACTCATCTTT. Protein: CALGEPASQSPGTDKLIF.

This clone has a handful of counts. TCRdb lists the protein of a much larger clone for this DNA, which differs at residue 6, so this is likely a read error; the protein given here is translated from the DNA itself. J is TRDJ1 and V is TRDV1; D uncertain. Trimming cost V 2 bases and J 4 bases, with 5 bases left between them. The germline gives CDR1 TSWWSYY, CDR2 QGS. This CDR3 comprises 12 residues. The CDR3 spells CALGEKYDKLIF. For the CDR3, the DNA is TGTGCTCTTGGGGAAAAGTACGATAAACTCATCTTT.

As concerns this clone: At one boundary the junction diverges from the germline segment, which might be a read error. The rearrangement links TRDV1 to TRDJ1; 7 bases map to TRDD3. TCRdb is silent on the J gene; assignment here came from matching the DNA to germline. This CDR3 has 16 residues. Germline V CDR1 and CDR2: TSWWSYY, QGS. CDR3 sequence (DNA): TGTGCTCCTGGGGTCCGGGGGATGTCGTACACCTATAAACTCATCTTT. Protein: CAPGVRGMSYTYKLIF.

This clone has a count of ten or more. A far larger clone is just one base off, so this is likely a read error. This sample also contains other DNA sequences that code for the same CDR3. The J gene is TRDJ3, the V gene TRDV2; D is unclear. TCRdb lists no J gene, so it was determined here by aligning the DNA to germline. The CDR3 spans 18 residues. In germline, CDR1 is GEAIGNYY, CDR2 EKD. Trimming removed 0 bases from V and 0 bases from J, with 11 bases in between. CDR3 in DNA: TGTGCCTGTGACACCAAGGGGTACAGCTCCTGGGACACCCGACAGATGTTTTTC. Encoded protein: CACDTKGYSSWDTRQMFF.

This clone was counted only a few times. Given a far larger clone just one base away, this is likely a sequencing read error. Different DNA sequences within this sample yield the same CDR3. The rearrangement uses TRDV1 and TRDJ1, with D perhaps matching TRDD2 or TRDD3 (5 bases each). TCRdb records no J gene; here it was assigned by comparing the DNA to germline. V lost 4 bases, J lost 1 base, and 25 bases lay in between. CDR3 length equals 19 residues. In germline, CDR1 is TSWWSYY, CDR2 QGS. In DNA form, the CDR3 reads TGTGCTCTTGGGGCTAGTCCTAGGAGTGGTGGGGCTCTCACCGATAAACTCATCTTT. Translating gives CALGASPRSGGALTDKLIF.